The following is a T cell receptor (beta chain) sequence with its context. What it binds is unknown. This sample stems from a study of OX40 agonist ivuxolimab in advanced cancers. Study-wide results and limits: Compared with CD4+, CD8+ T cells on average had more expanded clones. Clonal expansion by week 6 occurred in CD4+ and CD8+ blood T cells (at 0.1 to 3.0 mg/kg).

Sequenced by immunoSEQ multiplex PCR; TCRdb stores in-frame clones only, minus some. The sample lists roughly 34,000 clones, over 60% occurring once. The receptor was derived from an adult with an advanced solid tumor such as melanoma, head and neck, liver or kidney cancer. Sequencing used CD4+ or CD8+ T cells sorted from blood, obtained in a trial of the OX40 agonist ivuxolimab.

CDR3 sequence reads: CSVARGTEAFF. The CDR3 bases are TGCAGCGTTGCAAGGGGCACTGAAGCTTTCTTT. This chain connects TRBV29-1 to TRBJ1-1; tentatively, D is TRBD1 (5 bases). Trimming left V 4 bases short and J 4 bases short, with 7 bases between. This CDR3 has 11 amino acids. In germline, CDR1 is SQVTM, CDR2 ANQGSEA.